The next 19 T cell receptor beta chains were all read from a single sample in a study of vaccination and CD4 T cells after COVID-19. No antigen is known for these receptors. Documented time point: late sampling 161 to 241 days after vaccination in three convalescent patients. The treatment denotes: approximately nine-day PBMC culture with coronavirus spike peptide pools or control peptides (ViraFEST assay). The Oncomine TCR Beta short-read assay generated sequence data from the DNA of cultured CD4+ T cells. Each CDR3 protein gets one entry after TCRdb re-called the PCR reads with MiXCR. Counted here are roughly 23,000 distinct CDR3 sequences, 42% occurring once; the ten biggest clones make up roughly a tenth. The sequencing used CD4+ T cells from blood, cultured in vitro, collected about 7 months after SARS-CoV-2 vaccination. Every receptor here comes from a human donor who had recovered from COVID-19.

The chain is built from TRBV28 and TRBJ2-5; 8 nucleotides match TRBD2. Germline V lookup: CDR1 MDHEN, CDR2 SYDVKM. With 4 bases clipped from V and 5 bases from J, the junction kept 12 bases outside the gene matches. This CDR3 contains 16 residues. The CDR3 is CASSSYRRAGVETQYF. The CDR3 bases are TGTGCCAGCAGTTCTTATAGGCGAGCGGGAGTCGAGACCCAGTACTTC.

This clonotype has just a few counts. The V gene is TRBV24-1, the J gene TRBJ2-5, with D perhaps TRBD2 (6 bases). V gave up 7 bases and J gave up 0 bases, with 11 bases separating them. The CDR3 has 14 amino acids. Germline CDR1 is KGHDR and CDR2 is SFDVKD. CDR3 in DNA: TGTGCCACCAGAAGCGGCGGGAACCAAGAGACCCAGTACTTC. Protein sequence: CATRSGGNQETQYF.

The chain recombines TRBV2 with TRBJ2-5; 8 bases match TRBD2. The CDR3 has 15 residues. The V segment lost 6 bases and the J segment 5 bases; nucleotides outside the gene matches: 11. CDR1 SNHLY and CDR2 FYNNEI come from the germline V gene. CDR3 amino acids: CASSAQRAGAETQYF. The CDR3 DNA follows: TGTGCCAGCAGCGCCCAGCGAGCGGGAGCGGAGACCCAGTACTTC.

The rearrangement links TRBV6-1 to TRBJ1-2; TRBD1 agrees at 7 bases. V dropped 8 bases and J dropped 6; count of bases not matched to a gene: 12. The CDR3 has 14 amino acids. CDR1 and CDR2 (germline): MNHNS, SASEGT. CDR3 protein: CASLIGTEVNGYTF. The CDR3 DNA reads TGTGCCAGCTTAATCGGGACAGAGGTAAATGGCTACACCTTC.

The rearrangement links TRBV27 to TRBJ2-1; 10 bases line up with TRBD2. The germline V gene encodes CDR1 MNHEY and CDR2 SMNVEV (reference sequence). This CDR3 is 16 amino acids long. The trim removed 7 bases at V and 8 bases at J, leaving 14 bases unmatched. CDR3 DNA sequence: TGTGCCAGCACCTCTTCTAGCGGGAGCTGGTTCTATGAGCAGTTCTTC. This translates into CASTSSSGSWFYEQFF.

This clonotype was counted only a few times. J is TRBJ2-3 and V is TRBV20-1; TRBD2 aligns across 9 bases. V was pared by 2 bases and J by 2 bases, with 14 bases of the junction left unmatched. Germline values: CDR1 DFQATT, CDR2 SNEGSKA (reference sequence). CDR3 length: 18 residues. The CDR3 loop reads CSARYGTAASGITDTQYF. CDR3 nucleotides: TGCAGTGCTAGATACGGGACCGCGGCTAGCGGGATCACAGATACGCAGTATTTT.

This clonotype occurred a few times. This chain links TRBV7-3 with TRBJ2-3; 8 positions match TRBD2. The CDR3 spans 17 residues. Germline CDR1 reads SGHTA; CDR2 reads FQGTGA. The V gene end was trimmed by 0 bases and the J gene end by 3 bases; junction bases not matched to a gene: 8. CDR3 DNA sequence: TGTGCCAGCAGCTTAACTTGGGTTCGCGGGAGGACAGATACGCAGTATTTT. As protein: CASSLTWVRGRTDTQYF.

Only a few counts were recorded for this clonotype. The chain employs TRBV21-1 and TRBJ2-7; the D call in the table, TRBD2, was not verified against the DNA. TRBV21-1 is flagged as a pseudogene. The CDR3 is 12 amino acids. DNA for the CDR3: TGTGCCAGCAGCCTAGCGTCCTACGAGCAGTACTTC. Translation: CASSLASYEQYF.

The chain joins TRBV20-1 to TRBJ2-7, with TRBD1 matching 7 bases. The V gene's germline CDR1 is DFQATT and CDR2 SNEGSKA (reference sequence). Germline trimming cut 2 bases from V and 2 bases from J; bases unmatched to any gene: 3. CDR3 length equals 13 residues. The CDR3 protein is CSARRQGTYEQYF. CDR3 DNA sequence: TGCAGTGCTAGAAGACAGGGAACCTACGAGCAGTACTTC.

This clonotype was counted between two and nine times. The CDR3 sequence is CSASSGGLQYF. The CDR3 nucleotides read TGCAGTGCTAGTTCTGGGGGTTTGCAGTACTTC. The gene calls are TRBV20-1 and TRBJ2-7; D assignment may be TRBD1 or TRBD2 (5 bases each). The CDR3 sequence is 11 residues long. Germline-derived CDR1 and CDR2 are DFQATT and SNEGSKA (reference sequence). Trimming pared 3 bases from V and 9 bases from J, leaving 12 bases between.

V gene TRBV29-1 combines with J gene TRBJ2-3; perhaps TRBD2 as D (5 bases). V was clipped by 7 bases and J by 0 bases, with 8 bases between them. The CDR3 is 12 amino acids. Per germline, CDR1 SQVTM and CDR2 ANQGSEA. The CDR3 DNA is TGCAGCGCCCGGACTAGCACAGATACGCAGTATTTT. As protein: CSARTSTDTQYF.

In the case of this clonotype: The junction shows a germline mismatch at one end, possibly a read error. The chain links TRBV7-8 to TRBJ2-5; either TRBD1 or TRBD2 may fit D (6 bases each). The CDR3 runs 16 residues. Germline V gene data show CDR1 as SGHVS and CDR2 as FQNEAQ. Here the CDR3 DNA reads TGTGCCAGCAGCTCTAGGGGGGCGCAGGCTGTAGAGACCCAGTGCTTC. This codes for CASSSRGAQAVETQCF. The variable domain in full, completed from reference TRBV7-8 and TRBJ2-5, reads GAGVSQSPRYKVAKRGQDVALRCDPISGHVSLFWYQQALGQGPEFLTYFQNEAQLDKSGLPSDRFFAERPEGSVSTLKIQRTQQEDSAVYLCASSSRGAQAVETQCFGPGTRLLVL.

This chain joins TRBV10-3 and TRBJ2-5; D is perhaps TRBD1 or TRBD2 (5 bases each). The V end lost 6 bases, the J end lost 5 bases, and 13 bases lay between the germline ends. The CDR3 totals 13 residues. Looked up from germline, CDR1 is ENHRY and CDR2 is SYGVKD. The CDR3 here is CAIRDGTEETQYF. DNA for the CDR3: TGTGCCATCAGGGATGGGACGGAGGAGACCCAGTACTTC.

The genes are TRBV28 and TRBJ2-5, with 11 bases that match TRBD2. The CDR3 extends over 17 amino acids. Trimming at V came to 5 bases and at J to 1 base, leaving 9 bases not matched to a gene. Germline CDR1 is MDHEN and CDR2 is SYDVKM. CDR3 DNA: TGTGCCAGCAGTGCGCGCCCGACTAGCGGGATCCAAGAGACCCAGTACTTC. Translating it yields CASSARPTSGIQETQYF. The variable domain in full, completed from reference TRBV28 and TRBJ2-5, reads DVKVTQSSRYLVKRTGEKVFLECVQDMDHENMFWYRQDPGLGLRLIYFSYDVKMKEKGDIPEGYSVSREKKERFSLILESASTNQTSMYLCASSARPTSGIQETQYFGPGTRLLVL.

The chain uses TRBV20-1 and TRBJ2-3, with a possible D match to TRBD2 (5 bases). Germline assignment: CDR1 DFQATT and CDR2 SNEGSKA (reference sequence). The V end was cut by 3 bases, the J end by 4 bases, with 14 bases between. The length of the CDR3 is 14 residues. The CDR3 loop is CSARRSGGPDTQYF. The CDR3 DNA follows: TGCAGTGCTAGGCGAAGCGGCGGGCCAGATACGCAGTATTTT.

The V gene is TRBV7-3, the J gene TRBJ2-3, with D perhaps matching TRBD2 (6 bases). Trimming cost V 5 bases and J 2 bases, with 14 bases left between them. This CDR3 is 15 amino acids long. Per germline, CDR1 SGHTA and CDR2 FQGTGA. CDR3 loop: CASSPNGRSTDTQYF. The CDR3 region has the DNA TGTGCCAGCAGCCCCAACGGGAGATCCACAGATACGCAGTATTTT.

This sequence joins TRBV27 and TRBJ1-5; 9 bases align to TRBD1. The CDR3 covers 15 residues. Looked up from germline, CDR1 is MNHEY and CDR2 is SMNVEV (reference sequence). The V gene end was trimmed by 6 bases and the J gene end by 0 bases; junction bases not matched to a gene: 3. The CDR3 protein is CASSDRGFSNQPQHF. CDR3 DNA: TGTGCCAGCAGCGACAGGGGGTTTAGCAATCAGCCCCAGCATTTT.

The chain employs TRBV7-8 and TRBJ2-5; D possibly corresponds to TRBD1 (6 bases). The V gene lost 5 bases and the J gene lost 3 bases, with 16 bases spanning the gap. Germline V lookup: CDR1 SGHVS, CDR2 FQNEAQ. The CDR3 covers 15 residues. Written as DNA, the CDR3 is TGTGCCAGCAGCGATTACAGGGAAAAGAAAGAGACCCAGTACTTC. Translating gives CASSDYREKKETQYF.

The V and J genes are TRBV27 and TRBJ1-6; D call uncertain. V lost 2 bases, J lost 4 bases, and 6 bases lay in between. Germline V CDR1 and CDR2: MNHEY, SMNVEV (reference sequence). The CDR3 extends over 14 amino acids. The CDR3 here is CASSLTQYNSPLHF. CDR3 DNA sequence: TGTGCCAGCAGTTTAACCCAGTATAATTCACCCCTCCACTTT.